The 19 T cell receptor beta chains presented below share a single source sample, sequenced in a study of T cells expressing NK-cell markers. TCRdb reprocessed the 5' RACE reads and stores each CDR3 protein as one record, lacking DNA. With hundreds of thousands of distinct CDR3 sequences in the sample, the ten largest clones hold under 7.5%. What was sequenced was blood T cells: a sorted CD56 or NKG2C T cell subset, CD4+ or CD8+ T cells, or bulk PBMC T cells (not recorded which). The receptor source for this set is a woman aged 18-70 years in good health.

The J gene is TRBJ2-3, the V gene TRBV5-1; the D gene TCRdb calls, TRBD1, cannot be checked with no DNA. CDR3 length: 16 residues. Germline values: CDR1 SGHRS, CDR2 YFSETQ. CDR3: CASTPGQGWDTDTQYF. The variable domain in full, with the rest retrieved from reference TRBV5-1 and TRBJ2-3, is KAGVTQTPRYLIKTRGQQVTLSCSPISGHRSVSWYQQTPGQGLQFLFEYFSETQRNKGNFPGRFSGRQFSNSRSEMNVSTLELGDSALYLCASTPGQGWDTDTQYFGPGTRLTVL.

CDR3 protein: CASSLRQTYQPQHF. The rearrangement links TRBV27 to TRBJ1-5; the D call of TRBD1 rests on TCRdb alone, since no DNA is present to check it. CDR1 is MNHEY and CDR2 is SMNVEV in the germline V gene (reference sequence). The CDR3 extends over 14 amino acids.

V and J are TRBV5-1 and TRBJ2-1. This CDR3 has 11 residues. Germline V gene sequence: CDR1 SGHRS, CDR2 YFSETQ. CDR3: CASSLDFEQFF.

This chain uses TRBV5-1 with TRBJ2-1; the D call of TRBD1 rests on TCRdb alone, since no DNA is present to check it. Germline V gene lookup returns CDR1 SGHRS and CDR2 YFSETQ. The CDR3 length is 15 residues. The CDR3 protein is CASSTGMGAYNEQFF.

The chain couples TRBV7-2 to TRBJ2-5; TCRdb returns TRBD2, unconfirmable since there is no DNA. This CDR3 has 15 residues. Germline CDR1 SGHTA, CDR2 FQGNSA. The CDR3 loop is CASSLIKGYQKTQYF.

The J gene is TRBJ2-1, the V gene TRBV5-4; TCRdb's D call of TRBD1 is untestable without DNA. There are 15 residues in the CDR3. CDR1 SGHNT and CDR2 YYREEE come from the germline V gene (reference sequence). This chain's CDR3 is CASSSAGVLHNEQFF.

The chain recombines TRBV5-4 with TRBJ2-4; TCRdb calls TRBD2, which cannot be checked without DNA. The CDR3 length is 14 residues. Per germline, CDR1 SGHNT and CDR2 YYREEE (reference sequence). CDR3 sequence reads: CASSLLGEENIQYF.

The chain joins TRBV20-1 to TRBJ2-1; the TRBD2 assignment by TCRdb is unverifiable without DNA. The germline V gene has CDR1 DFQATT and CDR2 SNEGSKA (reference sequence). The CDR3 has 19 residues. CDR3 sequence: CSARDPPGLAGGLYNEQFF.

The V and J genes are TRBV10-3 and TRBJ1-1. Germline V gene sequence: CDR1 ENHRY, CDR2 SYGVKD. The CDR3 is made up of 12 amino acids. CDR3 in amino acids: CAIRGLNTEAFF.

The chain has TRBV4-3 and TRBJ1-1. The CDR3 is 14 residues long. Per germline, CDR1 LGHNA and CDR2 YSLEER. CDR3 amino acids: CASSQGTIGTEAFF.

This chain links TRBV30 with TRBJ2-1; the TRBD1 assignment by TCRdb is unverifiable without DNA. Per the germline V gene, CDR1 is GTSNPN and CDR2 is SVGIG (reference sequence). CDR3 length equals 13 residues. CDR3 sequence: CAWSVGQGVEQFF.

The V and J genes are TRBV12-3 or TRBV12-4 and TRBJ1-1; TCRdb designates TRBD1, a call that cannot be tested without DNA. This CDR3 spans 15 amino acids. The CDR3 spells CASSLQGPGITEAFF.

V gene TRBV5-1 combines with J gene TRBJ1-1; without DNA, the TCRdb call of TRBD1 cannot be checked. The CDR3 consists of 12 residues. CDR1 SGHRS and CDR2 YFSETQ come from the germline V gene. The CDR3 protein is CASSRTQGEAFF.

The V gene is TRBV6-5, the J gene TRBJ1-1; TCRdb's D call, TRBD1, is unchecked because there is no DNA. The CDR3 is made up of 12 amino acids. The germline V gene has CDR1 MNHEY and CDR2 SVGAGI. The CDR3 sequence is CASTNRVTEAFF.

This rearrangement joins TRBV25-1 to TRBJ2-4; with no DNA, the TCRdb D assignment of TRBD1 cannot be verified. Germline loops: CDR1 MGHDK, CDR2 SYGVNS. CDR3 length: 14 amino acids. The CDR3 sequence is CASSEGTSGQIQYF.

This CDR3 is CSVDTPSAETQYF. The rearrangement joins TRBV29-1 to TRBJ2-5; the TCRdb call, TRBD2, lacks DNA for checking. CDR3 length equals 13 residues. Germline V gene lookup returns CDR1 SQVTM and CDR2 ANQGSEA. Supplemented by reference TRBV29-1 and TRBJ2-5, the full variable domain reads SAVISQKPSRDICQRGTSLTIQCQVDSQVTMMFWYRQQPGQSLTLIATANQGSEATYESGFVIDKFPISRPNLTFSTLTVSNMSPEDSSIYLCSVDTPSAETQYFGPGTRLLVL.

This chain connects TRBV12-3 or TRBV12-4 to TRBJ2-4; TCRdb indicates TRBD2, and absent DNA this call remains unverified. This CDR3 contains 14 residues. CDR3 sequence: CASSLRGTPGNQYF.

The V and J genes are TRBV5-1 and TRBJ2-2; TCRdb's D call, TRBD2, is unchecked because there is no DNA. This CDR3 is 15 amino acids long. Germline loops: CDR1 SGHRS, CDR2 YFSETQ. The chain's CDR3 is CASSLEGSSSGELFF. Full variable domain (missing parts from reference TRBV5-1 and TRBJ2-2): KAGVTQTPRYLIKTRGQQVTLSCSPISGHRSVSWYQQTPGQGLQFLFEYFSETQRNKGNFPGRFSGRQFSNSRSEMNVSTLELGDSALYLCASSLEGSSSGELFFGEGSRLTVL.

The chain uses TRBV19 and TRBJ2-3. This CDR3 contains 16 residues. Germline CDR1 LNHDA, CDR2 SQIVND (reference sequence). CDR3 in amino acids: CASTADRHPSTDTQYF.